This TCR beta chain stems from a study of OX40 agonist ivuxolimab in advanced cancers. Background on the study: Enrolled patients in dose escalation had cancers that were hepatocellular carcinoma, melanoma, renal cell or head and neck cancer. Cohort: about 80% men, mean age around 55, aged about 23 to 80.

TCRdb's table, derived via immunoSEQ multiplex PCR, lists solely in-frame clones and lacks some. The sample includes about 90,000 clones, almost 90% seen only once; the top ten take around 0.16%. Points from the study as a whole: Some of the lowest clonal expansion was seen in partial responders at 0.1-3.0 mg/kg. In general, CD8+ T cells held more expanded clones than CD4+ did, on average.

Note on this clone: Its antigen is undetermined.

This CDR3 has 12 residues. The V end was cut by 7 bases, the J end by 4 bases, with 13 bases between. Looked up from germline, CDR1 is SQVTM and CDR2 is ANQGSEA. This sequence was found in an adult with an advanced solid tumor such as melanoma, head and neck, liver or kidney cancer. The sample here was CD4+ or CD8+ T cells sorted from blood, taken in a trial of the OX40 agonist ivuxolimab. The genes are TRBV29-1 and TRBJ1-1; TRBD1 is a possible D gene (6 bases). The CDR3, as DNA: TGCAGCGGGGGGGCTGGGACCACTGAAGCTTTCTTT. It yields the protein CSGGAGTTEAFF. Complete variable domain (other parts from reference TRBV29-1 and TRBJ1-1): SAVISQKPSRDICQRGTSLTIQCQVDSQVTMMFWYRQQPGQSLTLIATANQGSEATYESGFVIDKFPISRPNLTFSTLTVSNMSPEDSSIYLCSGGAGTTEAFFGQGTRLTVV.